This TCR beta chain was documented in a study of blood T cell repertoires in COVID-19 (dated by TCRdb to the early 2020s). Concerning the study at large: Samples from collaborators originated in the United States, Italy and Spain and spanned both the acute and convalescent phases of COVID-19. The material from the prospective study consisted of cDNA or gDNA derived from T cells, B-cell-depleted T cells, or PBMCs. Subjects who had been exposed to COVID-19, were actively infected with it, or had recovered from it provided the deeply sampled blood TCRbeta repertoires that made up the dataset. The repertoires were released in a freely available public database meant as a resource for research on the immune response to SARS-CoV-2. The samples were drawn from the first 160 participants of the ongoing ImmuneRACE study and from 1,200 or so subjects provided by 6 global collaborators. Nearly every sample came with metadata listing a de-identified subject ID, COVID-19 status, age in years and sex. HLA class I and class II types, where available, came from metadata supplied by the sample provider rather than from assay-based typing.

This clone was counted a single time. There is no known antigen for this receptor. The record has no base qualities; no much larger clone is one base away. The germline V gene encodes CDR1 MGHRA and CDR2 YSYEKL. Trimming costs V 1 base and J 1 base, and their ends lie 13 bases apart. The CDR3 holds 16 amino acids from the cysteine to the phenylalanine. The kept DNA is CDR3 alone, 48 bases in frame from the first base. In the prospective study, participants were about 18 to 100 years old, resided in 24 geographic areas of the United States, and were enrolled through a virtual design. Cohort assignment in the prospective study relied on participant-reported clinical history from a screening survey and a study questionnaire. Recovered participants in ImmuneRACE Cohort 3 were defined by two consecutive negative NP/OP PCR tests, clearance by a healthcare professional, or resolution of symptoms. Mobile phlebotomists in the prospective study collected whole blood, serum and a nasopharyngeal or oropharyngeal swab from every participant. Over an approximately 2-month period, participants in the prospective study had the option of providing additional blood draws and questionnaires. Prospective study blood samples were shipped either frozen or at room temperature before DNA extraction.

Paper-wide results and their limitations: The amount of clinical and demographic metadata varied by source and participant and was provided uncurated.

TCRbeta CDR3 regions were amplified from genomic DNA using the immunoSEQ Assay, a bias-controlled multiplex PCR. Regarding the original processing steps: Nucleated cell counts per sample were estimated from amplification of reference gene primers within the assay. To quantify the absolute abundance of each unique TCRbeta CDR3 rearrangement, sequence reads were collapsed and filtered. For each sample, productive Simpson clonality was calculated as the square root of Simpson's diversity index over productive rearrangements. TCRdb mirrors the immuneACCESS table, restricted to in-frame sequences. Some clones are absent from its copies; in checked studies, under half trace to an unresolved V gene, and the reason for the others is unknown. Clone size and the V and J calls come from that table; the DNA yielded D and trimming. Present in this sample are a few hundred thousand clones, 88% of which were seen just once. The ten largest clones capture less than 1.5% of the sample.

Sequenced input: PBMCs or T cells enriched from blood (not recorded which). The TCR sequence derives from a woman under 30 who had recovered from COVID-19. The sequence joins TRBV4-1 to TRBJ2-5; TRBD2 could be the D gene, as 6 bases match. The nucleotide sequence reads TGCGCCAGCAGCCAAGGTGCTCTAGCGCTCCAAGAGACCCAGTACTTC. It specifies CASSQGALALQETQYF.